This T cell receptor beta chain was retrieved from a study of human T cells and chemical hapten exposure. Study information: Patients were mainly female, each with alopecia areata, totalis or universalis. Findings and limits, study-wide: It was expanded TCRs that formed significantly more large CDR3 similarity clusters than controls did.

Indicated time point: pre-sensitization, week 0. Sample treatment: therapeutic diphenylcyclopropenone sensitization with weekly scalp DPC. Every donor had alopecia and was 18 to 70 years old; all were suitable for DPC. This clonotype was recorded once. What it recognizes is unknown. A single record per CDR3 protein comes from TCRdb applying MiXCR to the RACE reads. The data contain more than 250,000 distinct CDR3 sequences, roughly 7.7% of them seen just once; the ten biggest clones take up 0.9% to 1.5%. Trimming left V 0 bases short and J 7 bases short, with 19 bases between. The CDR3 consists of 18 residues. The germline CDR1 and CDR2 sequences are MNHEY and SVGAGI.

Sequenced material: whole blood, taken in connection with sensitization to the hapten diphenylcyclopropenone (DPC). The rearrangement links TRBV6-5 to TRBJ1-6; possibly TRBD1 for D (5 bases). This receptor was identified in a man aged 18 to 30 with alopecia areata. Some clones in this sample may be carry-over from other donors' samples. The CDR3 sequence is CASSYSSSNRGANSPLHF. CDR3 in DNA: TGTGCCAGCAGTTACTCGAGTTCGAATCGGGGCGCGAATTCACCCCTCCACTTT.